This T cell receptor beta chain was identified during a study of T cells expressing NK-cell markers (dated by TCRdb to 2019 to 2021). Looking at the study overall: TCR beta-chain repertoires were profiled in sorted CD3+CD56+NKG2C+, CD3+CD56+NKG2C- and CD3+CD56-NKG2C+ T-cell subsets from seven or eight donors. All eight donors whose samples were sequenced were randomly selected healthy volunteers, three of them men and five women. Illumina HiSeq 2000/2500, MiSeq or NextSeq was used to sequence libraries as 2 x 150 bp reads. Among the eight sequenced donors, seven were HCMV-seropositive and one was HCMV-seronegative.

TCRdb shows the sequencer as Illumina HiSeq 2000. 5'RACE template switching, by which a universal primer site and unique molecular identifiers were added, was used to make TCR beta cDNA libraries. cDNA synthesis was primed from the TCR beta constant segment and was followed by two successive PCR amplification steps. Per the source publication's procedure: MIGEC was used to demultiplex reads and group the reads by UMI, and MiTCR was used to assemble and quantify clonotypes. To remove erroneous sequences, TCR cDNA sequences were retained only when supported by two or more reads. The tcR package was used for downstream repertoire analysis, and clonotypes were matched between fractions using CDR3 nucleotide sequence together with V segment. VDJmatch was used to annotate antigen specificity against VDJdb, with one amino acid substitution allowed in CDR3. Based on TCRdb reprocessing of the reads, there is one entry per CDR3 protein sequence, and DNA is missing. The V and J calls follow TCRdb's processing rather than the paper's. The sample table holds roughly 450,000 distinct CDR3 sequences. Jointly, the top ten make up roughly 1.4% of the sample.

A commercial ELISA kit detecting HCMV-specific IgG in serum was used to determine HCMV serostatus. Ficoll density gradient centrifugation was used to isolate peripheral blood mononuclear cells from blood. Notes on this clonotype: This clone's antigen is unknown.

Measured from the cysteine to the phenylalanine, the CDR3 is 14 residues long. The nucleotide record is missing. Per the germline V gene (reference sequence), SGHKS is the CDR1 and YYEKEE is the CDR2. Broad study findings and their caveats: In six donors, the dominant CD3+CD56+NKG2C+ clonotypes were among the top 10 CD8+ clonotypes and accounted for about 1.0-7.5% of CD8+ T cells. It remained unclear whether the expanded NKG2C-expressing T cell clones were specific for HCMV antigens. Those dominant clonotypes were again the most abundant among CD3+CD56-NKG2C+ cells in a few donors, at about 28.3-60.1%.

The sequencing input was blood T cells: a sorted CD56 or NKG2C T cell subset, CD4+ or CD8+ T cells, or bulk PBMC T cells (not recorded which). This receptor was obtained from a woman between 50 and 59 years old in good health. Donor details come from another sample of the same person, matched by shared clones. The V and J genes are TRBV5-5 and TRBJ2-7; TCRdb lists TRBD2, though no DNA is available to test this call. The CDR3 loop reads CASSLVASDYEQYF.